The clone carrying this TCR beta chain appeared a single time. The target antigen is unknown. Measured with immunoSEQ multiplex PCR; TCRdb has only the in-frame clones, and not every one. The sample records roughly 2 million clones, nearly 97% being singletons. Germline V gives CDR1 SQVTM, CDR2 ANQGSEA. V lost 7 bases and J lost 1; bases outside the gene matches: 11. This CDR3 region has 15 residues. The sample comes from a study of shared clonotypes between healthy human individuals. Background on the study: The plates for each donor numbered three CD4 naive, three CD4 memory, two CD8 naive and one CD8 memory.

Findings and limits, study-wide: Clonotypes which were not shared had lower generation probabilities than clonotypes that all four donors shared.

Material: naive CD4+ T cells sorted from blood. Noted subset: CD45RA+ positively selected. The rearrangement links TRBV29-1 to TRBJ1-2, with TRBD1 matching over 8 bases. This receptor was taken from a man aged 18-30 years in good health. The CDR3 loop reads CSARGGTGSNYGYTF. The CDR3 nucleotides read TGCAGCGCCCGGGGTGGGACAGGCAGTAACTATGGCTACACCTTC. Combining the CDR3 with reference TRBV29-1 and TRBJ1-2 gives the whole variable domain SAVISQKPSRDICQRGTSLTIQCQVDSQVTMMFWYRQQPGQSLTLIATANQGSEATYESGFVIDKFPISRPNLTFSTLTVSNMSPEDSSIYLCSARGGTGSNYGYTFGSGTRLTVV.